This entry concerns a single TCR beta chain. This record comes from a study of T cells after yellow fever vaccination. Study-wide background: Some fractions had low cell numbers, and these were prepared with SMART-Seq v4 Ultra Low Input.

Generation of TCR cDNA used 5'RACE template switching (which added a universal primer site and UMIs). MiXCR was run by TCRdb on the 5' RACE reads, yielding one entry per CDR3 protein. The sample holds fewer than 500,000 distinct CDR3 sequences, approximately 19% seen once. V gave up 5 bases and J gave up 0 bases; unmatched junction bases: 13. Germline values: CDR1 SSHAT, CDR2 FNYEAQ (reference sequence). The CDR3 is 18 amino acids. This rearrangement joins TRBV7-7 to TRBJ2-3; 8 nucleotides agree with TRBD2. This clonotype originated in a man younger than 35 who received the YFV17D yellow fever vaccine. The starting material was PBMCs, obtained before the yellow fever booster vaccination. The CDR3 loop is CASSPSRGGRTSTDTQYF. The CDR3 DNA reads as TGTGCCAGCAGCCCTAGTCGGGGGGGGCGTACTAGCACAGATACGCAGTATTTT.